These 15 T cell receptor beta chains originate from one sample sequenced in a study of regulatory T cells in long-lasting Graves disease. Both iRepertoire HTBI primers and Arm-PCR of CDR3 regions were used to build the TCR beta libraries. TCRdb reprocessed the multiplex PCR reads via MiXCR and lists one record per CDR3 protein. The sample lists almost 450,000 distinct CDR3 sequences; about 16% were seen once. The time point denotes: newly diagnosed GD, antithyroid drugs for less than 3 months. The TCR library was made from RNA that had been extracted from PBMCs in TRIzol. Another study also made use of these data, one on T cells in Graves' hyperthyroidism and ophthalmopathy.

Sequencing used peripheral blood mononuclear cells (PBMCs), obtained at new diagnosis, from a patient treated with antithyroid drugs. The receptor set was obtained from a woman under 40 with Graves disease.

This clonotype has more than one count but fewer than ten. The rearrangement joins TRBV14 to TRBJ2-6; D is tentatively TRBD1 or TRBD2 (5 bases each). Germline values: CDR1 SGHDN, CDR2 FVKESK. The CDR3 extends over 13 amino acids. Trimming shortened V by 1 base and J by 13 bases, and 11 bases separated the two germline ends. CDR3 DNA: TGTGCCAGCAGCCAAGGGATGGGACGGGTCCTGACTTTC. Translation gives CASSQGMGRVLTF.

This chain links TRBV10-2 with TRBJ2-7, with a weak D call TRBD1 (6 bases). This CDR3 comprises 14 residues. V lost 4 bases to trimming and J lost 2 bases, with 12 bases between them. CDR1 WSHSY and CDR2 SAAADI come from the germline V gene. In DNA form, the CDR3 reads TGCGCCAGCAGTGCTCCCGGACAGCCCTACGAGCAGTACTTC. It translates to CASSAPGQPYEQYF.

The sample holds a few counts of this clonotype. CDR3 sequence (DNA): TGCGCCAGCAGCCACCCCCTAGGGACCGGGGAGCTGTTTTTT. As protein: CASSHPLGTGELFF. The chain joins TRBV4-1 to TRBJ2-2; D not certain. V was cut by 3 bases and J by 5 bases, with 10 bases left in between. The V gene's germline CDR1 is MGHRA and CDR2 YSYEKL. CDR3 length equals 14 residues.

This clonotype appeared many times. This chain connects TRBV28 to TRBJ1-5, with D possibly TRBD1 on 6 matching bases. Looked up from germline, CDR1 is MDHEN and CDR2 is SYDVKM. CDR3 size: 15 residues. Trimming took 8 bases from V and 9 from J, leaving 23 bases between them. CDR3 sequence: CASGDSDSSQGPQHF. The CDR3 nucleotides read TGTGCCAGCGGAGATTCGGACAGCTCCCAGGGGCCCCAGCATTTT.

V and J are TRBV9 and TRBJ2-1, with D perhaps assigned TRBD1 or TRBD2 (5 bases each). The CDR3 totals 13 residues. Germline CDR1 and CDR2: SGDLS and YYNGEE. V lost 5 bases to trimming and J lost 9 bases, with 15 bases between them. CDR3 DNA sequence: TGTGCCAGCAGGTCCCTGGGGGTAGGTGAGCAGTTCTTC. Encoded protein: CASRSLGVGEQFF.

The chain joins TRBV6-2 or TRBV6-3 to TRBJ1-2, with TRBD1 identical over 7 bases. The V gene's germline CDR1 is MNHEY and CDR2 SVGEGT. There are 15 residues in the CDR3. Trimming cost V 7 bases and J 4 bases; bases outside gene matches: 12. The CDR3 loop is CASTRGQAPIYGYTF. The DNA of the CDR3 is TGTGCCAGCACTCGAGGACAGGCTCCGATCTATGGCTACACCTTC.

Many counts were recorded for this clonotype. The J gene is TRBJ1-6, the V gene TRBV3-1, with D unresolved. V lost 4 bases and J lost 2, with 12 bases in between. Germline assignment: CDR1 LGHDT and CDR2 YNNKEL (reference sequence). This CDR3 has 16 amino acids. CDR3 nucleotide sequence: TGTGCCAGCAGCCCACGGGCAACCACCTATAATTCACCCCTCCACTTT. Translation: CASSPRATTYNSPLHF.

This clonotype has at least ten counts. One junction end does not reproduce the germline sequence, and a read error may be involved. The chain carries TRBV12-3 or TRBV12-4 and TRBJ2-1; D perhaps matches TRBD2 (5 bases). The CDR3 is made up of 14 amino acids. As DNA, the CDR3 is TGTGCCAGCAGTGTAGCGAGCTCCTACAATGAGCAGTTCTTC. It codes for CASSVASSYNEQFF.

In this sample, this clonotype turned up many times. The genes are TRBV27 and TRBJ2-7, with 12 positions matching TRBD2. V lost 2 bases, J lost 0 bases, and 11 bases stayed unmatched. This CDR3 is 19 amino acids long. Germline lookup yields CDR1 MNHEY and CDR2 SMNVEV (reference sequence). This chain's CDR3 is CASSLDPPGLAGNSYEQYF. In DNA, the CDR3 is TGTGCCAGCAGTTTAGACCCCCCAGGACTAGCGGGGAACTCCTACGAGCAGTACTTC.

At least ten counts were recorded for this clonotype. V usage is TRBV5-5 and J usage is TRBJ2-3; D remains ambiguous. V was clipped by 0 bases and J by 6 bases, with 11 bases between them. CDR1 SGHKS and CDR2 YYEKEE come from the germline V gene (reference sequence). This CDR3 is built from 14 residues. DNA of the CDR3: TGTGCCAGCAGCTTGGAACGTCATACGGATACGCAGTATTTT. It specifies CASSLERHTDTQYF.

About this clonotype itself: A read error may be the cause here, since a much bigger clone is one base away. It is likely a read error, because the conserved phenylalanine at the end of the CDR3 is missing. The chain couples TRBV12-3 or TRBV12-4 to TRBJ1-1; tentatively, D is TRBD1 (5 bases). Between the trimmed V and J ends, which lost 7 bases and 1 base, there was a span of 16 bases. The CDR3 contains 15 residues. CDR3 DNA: TGTGCCAGCACCACAGGTGTCGGCTGGAACACTGAAGCTTTCCTT. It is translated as CASTTGVGWNTEAFL.

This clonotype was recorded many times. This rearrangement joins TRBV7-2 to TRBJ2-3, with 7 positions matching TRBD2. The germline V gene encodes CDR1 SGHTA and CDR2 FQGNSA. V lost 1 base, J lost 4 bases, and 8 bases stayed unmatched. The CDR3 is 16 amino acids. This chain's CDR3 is CASSLGLAGSADTQYF. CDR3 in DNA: TGTGCCAGCAGCTTAGGACTAGCCGGTTCAGCAGATACGCAGTATTTT. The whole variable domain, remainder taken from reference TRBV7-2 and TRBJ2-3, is GAGVSQSPSNKVTEKGKDVELRCDPISGHTALYWYRQSLGQGLEFLIYFQGNSAPDKSGLPSDRFSAERTGGSVSTLTIQRTQQEDSAVYLCASSLGLAGSADTQYFGPGTRLTVL.

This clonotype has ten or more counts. The CDR3 here is CASSLRTGYSGANVLTF. CDR3 bases: TGTGCCAGCAGCCTGCGCACAGGATACTCTGGGGCCAACGTCCTGACTTTC. The chain carries TRBV28 and TRBJ2-6, with D possibly matching TRBD1 (5 bases). CDR3 length: 17 residues. Germline assignment: CDR1 MDHEN and CDR2 SYDVKM. Trimming shortened V by 6 bases and J by 0 bases, and 15 bases separated the two germline ends.

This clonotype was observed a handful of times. The CDR3 DNA follows: TGTGCCAGCAGTTTTCCTTCGGCAAAAGGTCAGCCCCAGCATTTT. It specifies CASSFPSAKGQPQHF. This chain links TRBV6-2 or TRBV6-3 with TRBJ1-5; D unresolved. Trimming pared 4 bases from V and 6 bases from J, leaving 16 bases between. Per the germline V gene, CDR1 is MNHEY and CDR2 is SVGEGT. The CDR3 extends over 15 amino acids.

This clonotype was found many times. CDR3 sequence: CAWSVGVSSLITGELFF. CDR3 nucleotide sequence: TGTGCCTGGAGTGTAGGGGTCTCCAGCCTAATCACCGGGGAGCTGTTTTTT. The rearrangement links TRBV30 to TRBJ2-2; the D gene is possibly TRBD1 (5 bases). The CDR3 length is 17 residues. In germline, CDR1 is GTSNPN, CDR2 SVGIG (reference sequence). Trimming pared 0 bases from V and 4 bases from J, leaving 18 bases between.